This TCR beta chain came from a study of blood T cell repertoires in COVID-19. Original processing notes: Estimates of nucleated cell counts were drawn from the amplification of reference gene primers. Sequencing used immunoSEQ multiplex PCR; TCRdb keeps in-frame clones, though not all of them. V and J calls and clone size come straight from that table; D and trimming were deduced from the DNA. This table holds hundreds of thousands of clones, around 87% found once. Seattle-derived patients entered the study during active infection and were followed longitudinally. This CDR3 is built from 17 residues. CDR1 is SGHAT and CDR2 is FQNNGV in the germline V gene. V lost 5 bases, J lost 0 bases, and 7 bases stayed unmatched.

The specimen sequenced was peripheral blood. The clonotype originates from a woman aged 45-65 years with COVID-19, enrolled during active disease. This chain connects TRBV11-2 to TRBJ2-6, with 7 bases aligning to TRBD2. The CDR3 loop reads CASSMGRVTSGANVLTF. The CDR3 coding sequence is TGTGCCAGCAGCATGGGGAGGGTAACCTCTGGGGCCAACGTCCTGACTTTC.